This TCR beta chain was sequenced during a study of PD-L1 blockade in urothelial cancer (dated by TCRdb to between 2016 and 2019). Background on the whole study: All patients started therapy in about 2014 and received atezolizumab 1,200 mg intravenously every 3 weeks. Twenty-five of 29 patients were identified as males with urothelial cancer of bladder origin, and a prior smoking history was reported by 18 of 29 patients. An ECOG performance status of 0 or 1 was recorded for the patients, and 0 to 3 prior chemotherapy regimens had been received by the patients. Blood samples were analyzed 3 weeks after the start of treatment (second dose) and 6 weeks after the start of treatment. A median of about 140,000 T cells and 85,000 or so unique TCRs was obtained from blood samples, and a median clonality of approximately 0.086 was observed. Somatic, immune and clinical correlates of response to PD-L1 blockade with atezolizumab in urothelial cancer were the focus of an exploratory multi-omic analysis. Pretreatment tumor samples and matched peripheral blood, collected serially before and after atezolizumab treatment, underwent TCR sequencing. Progression-free survival longer than 6 months counted as durable clinical benefit, and TCR features were additionally tested against both progression-free and overall survival. In the same patients who had TCR sequencing, pretreatment tumors also underwent whole exome sequencing and RNA sequencing. Some ten patients reached durable clinical benefit, while roughly 22 patients did not. Pretreatment blood TCR-seq was available for twenty-nine patients, at least one posttreatment blood collection was obtained for around 25 patients, and tumor TCR-seq was available for around 25 patients. Broad study findings and their caveats: A pretreatment peripheral blood TCR clonality below the median was linked to improved progression-free and overall survival. Because the sample size was small (n of about 30) and many of the analyses were exploratory, the results are meant to be hypothesis-generating. Patients with durable benefit showed greater expansion of tumor-associated TCR clones in peripheral blood 3 weeks after starting treatment (n ≈ 20, p = 0.022).

There are 17 amino acids in the CDR3, from cysteine to phenylalanine inclusive. Of all the DNA, just the CDR3 is kept, 51 bases in frame from base 1. V has 4 bases trimmed and J has 2 bases trimmed; junction bases matching no gene number 10. The sample's time point label is to be understood as: pretreatment peripheral blood. A total of roughly 31 patients with locally advanced or metastatic urothelial carcinoma, treated at Memorial Sloan Kettering on a trial protocol, made up the cohort. Peripheral blood mononuclear cells were collected pretreatment and during treatment, with between 1 and 8 total time points per patient. The Qiagen DNeasy Blood extraction kit was used to purify genomic DNA from total PBMCs and tumor samples. Collected pretreatment and during treatment, PBMCs were isolated and stored as previously described. Worth noting for this clone: Its antigen is currently not known. No base quality information exists; no much larger clone differs at one position.

Synthetic TCR analog templates were spiked into each PCR to estimate absolute template abundance from read counts. Using the immunoSEQ assay, TCRbeta CDR3 regions were amplified from genomic DNA with bias-controlled V and J gene primers. Sequencing of rearranged TCRbeta segments was done at approximately 20X coverage. The original methods were these. Clustering was used to correct sequencing errors, and CDR3s were annotated against IMGT to assign V, D and J genes. Downstream analyses used only productive TCRbeta rearrangements and left out out-of-frame or stop-codon sequences. Clonality was computed as one minus Shannon entropy normalized by the log of the number of unique productive sequences. Clones differing between time points or between blood and tumor were identified using Fisher's exact test with Benjamini-Hochberg correction, with an adjusted p below 0.01 applied as the threshold. This is the immuneACCESS table as TCRdb keeps it, with only in-frame sequences that have V and J called. A part of the clones is gone; compared with another copy, unresolved V genes explain less than half, and the rest is unexplained. The V and J calls and clone size come from that table; D and trimming were worked out from the DNA. The sample includes 45,000 to 70,000 clones, with around 86% observed a single time. The top ten constitute about 15% of the sample.

This sequence was found in a man in his 70s with urothelial cancer. The sequencing used PBMCs, collected around atezolizumab (anti-PD-L1) treatment. This chain joins TRBV23-1 to TRBJ1-5; TRBD1 matches 8 bases in the middle. TRBV23-1 is filed as an ORF, its function uncertain. The encoded CDR3 is CASSPMTMTGGNQPQHF. The DNA reads as follows: TGCGCCAGCAGTCCGATGACGATGACAGGGGGCAATCAGCCCCAGCATTTT.